These 14 T cell receptor beta chains share one sample of origin, sequenced in a study of blood T cell repertoires in COVID-19. The table came from immunoSEQ multiplex PCR; TCRdb's copy has only in-frame clones and leaves some out. The profile covers more than 200,000 clones, with around 85% appearing a single time and roughly 4% taken by the ten largest. The sample taken for sequencing was peripheral blood. The origin of the receptors is a woman aged 40-49 years with active or convalescent COVID-19.

A few counts support this clone. V and J are TRBV3-1 (or the pseudogene TRBV3-2) and TRBJ1-6; the match to TRBD1 covers 7 bases. J lost 10 bases, V lost 4 bases, and 13 bases had no gene match. Per the germline V gene, CDR1 is LGHDT and CDR2 is YNNKEL (reference sequence). The CDR3 runs 16 residues. CDR3 sequence: CASSLRTGFYSSPLHF. The CDR3 region has the DNA TGTGCCAGCAGCCTCCGGACAGGTTTTTATTCATCACCCCTCCACTTT.

The rearrangement uses TRBV18 and TRBJ1-1; the match to TRBD1 covers 9 bases. In germline, CDR1 is KGHSH, CDR2 LQKENI. V was clipped by 4 bases and J by 0 bases; unmatched bases: 6. CDR3 length: 16 residues. As DNA, the CDR3 is TGTGCCAGCTCACAAGGGACAGGGACCATGAACACTGAAGCTTTCTTT. It codes for CASSQGTGTMNTEAFF.

The chain is built from TRBV3-1 (or the pseudogene TRBV3-2) and TRBJ2-1; 7 nucleotides line up with TRBD2. The CDR3 length is 19 residues. The ends lost 1 base at V and 1 base at J; junction bases unmatched: 13. Per germline, CDR1 LGHDT and CDR2 YNNKEL (reference sequence). The CDR3 DNA reads TGTGCCAGCAGCCAAGCCCCCTTTAAGCGGGGTTCGTCCTACAATGAGCAGTTCTTC. Its translation is CASSQAPFKRGSSYNEQFF.

The J gene is TRBJ1-1, the V gene TRBV5-6; no firm D call. In germline, CDR1 is SGHDT, CDR2 YYEEEE. The CDR3 sequence is 14 residues long. Trimming pared 1 base from V and 1 base from J, leaving 8 bases between. The CDR3 DNA reads TGTGCCAGCAGCTTGAGTCGGAGGAACACTGAAGCTTTCTTT. Translating gives CASSLSRRNTEAFF.

The chain joins TRBV28 to TRBJ2-1; 8 bases match TRBD2. The germline gives CDR1 MDHEN, CDR2 SYDVKM. There are 13 residues in the CDR3. The J segment lost 5 bases and the V segment lost 7 bases, leaving 4 bases of the junction unmatched. This CDR3 reads CASTVLADNEQFF. The DNA for the CDR3 is TGTGCCAGCACCGTACTAGCGGACAATGAGCAGTTCTTC.

The V gene is TRBV6-1, the J gene TRBJ2-7; no definite D call. The V gene lost 3 bases and the J gene lost 12 bases, with 15 bases spanning the gap. CDR3 length: 12 amino acids. Germline V gives CDR1 MNHNS, CDR2 SASEGT. The CDR3 DNA reads as TGTGCCAGCAGTGATCCCGCGAAGCGTTGGTACGTC. Protein: CASSDPAKRWYV.

The chain has TRBV12-3 or TRBV12-4 and TRBJ2-4; D unclear. V was trimmed by 6 bases and J by 6 bases, leaving 6 bases between them. There are 11 residues in the CDR3. This CDR3 is CASREANIQYF. In nucleotides, the CDR3 is TGTGCCAGCAGAGAGGCAAACATTCAGTACTTC.

This chain uses TRBV5-1 with TRBJ1-4; TRBD1 aligns across 10 bases. CDR1 is SGHRS and CDR2 is YFSETQ in the germline V gene. The CDR3 sequence is 17 residues long. V lost 4 bases and J lost 4; bases outside the gene matches: 10. CDR3 residues: CASSALGQGGGNEKLFF. DNA for the CDR3: TGCGCCAGCAGCGCCCTAGGACAGGGGGGAGGTAATGAAAAACTGTTTTTT.

The chain uses TRBV5-1 and TRBJ1-1, with D perhaps TRBD1 (5 bases). CDR1 SGHRS and CDR2 YFSETQ come from the germline V gene. V shed 2 bases and J shed 3 bases, with 14 bases lying between them. This CDR3 comprises 15 residues. CDR3 protein: CASSFEPGLHTEAFF. The CDR3, as DNA: TGCGCCAGCAGCTTTGAGCCGGGACTCCACACTGAAGCTTTCTTT.

This chain connects TRBV30 to TRBJ1-2; 7 nucleotides align to TRBD1. This CDR3 comprises 13 residues. Germline V lookup: CDR1 GTSNPN, CDR2 SVGIG (reference sequence). Trimming cost V 4 bases and J 8 bases; bases outside gene matches: 10. The CDR3 DNA is TGTGCCTGGACCTCAGGGGGACAGCGGGGCTACACCTTC. Amino acid sequence: CAWTSGGQRGYTF. Based on the CDR3 plus reference TRBV30 and TRBJ1-2, the full variable domain is SQTIHQWPATLVQPVGSPLSLECTVEGTSNPNLYWYRQAAGRGLQLLFYSVGIGQISSEVPQNLSASRPQDRQFILSSKKLLLSDSGFYLCAWTSGGQRGYTFGSGTRLTVV.

The chain recombines TRBV5-4 with TRBJ2-1; 12 positions agree with TRBD1. The CDR3 sequence is 15 residues long. CDR1 and CDR2 from the germline V gene are SGHNT and YYREEE (reference sequence). The ends lost 4 bases at V and 5 bases at J; junction bases unmatched: 4. The CDR3 sequence: CASSPGTGGDNEQFF. CDR3 nucleotide sequence: TGTGCCAGCAGCCCGGGGACAGGGGGCGACAATGAGCAGTTCTTC.

The rearrangement joins TRBV24-1 to TRBJ1-5; maybe TRBD1 (6 bases). V was pared by 2 bases and J by 6 bases, with 10 bases between. The germline gives CDR1 KGHDR, CDR2 SFDVKD. The CDR3 consists of 14 residues. CDR3 nucleotides: TGTGCCACCAGTGATTCACAGGGAATTCAGCCCCAGCATTTT. It codes for CATSDSQGIQPQHF.

CDR3 loop: CASSDRQANTIYF. As DNA, the CDR3 is TGTGCCAGCAGCGACCGACAAGCTAACACCATATATTTT. The chain carries TRBV7-2 and TRBJ1-3, with D uncertain. The CDR3 is 13 amino acids. Trimming stripped 5 bases from V and 7 bases from J, with 12 bases between. The germline gives CDR1 SGHTA, CDR2 FQGNSA.

J is TRBJ2-1 and V is TRBV7-2; tentative D call: TRBD1 (5 bases). The ends were cut back, 6 bases at V and 9 bases at J, with 15 bases in the middle. Germline V gene lookup returns CDR1 SGHTA and CDR2 FQGNSA. The CDR3 covers 13 residues. CDR3: CASSPAFRGEQFF. The CDR3 bases are TGTGCCAGCAGTCCCGCGTTTAGGGGTGAGCAGTTCTTC.